This TCR beta chain was sequenced in a study of beta chain features in type 1 diabetes (dated by TCRdb to 2016 to 2019). General notes on the study: Patients and healthy donors did not differ in mean age, gender distribution, total cell number or subset yield. Regulatory and stem cell-like memory subsets were obtained from only 8 patients and roughly eight healthy donors, while naive and central memory subsets were obtained from all 30 or so donors. The study compared the TCRB repertoires of sorted circulating CD4+ T cell subsets in recently diagnosed type 1 diabetes patients with those in matched healthy donors. A total of 100 million to 140 million sorted cells were examined across all samples, and the number of cells per subset was strongly correlated with RNA yield.

A few counts support this clone. There is no known antigen for this receptor. Per-base quality was not reported, and no clone a single base away is much larger than it. Each donor gave one peripheral blood draw, averaging roughly 0.11 L, which was collected into heparinised tubes. Using a panel that included CD45RO, CCR7, CD25, CD127, CD95 and CD27, naive, central memory, regulatory and stem cell-like memory CD4+ T cells were sorted on a BD FACSAria II. All sorted populations exceeded 95% purity. Right away, PBMCs were isolated by Lymphoprep density gradient centrifugation and were stained directly, with no culture step. Samples were stained and sorted in pairs, with one healthy donor and one patient per experiment, so that batch effects were minimized. Study-wide findings and limitations: Because cDNA was sequenced instead of genomic DNA, highly expressing activated cells could be over-represented, though the groups showed no difference in activation or CD3 levels. Naive, central memory and regulatory TCRB repertoires appeared to be more similar among patients than among healthy donors. PCR may preferentially amplify shorter templates, but because patient and control samples were amplified and corrected together, any resulting skew would affect both groups equally. Patients with type 1 diabetes made fewer insertions and deleted more nucleotides at VDJ recombination sites, implying thymic rearrangement abnormalities. A moderate but significant shortening of TCRB CDR3 length was observed in type 1 diabetes patients in all four CD4+ subsets. Only small numbers of individuals were included in the HLA sub-analyses, which left unresolved whether HLA type had any influence on TCRB rearrangement.

The entire isolated RNA was reverse transcribed using the High Capacity cDNA Reverse Transcription Kit, and thus expressed TCRB transcripts were sequenced. Naive, central memory and regulatory T cell samples underwent deep immunoSEQ sequencing, averaging about 3.5 million total reads per sample. After sorted cells were lysed in RLT buffer, RNA was extracted with DNase-treated RNeasy Micro or Mini kits, with the choice depending on cell number. To prevent cross-contamination, each cell subset was processed individually, whereas patient and healthy donor samples were processed jointly. TCRB sequences were amplified from cDNA with the immunoSEQ multiplex PCR, producing 87-bp fragments spanning the CDR3 region. Amplicons were sequenced on the Illumina HiSeq platform. Turning to the authors' computational methods: PCR bias was computationally corrected using synthetic template baselines, reads within Hamming distance 2 were collapsed, and singletons that could not be merged were discarded. Reads were aligned against IMGT to assign V, D and J genes, CDR3 length and insertions or deletions at six rearrangement sites. Within each subset, clonotype counts were normalized to the number of sorted cells before true diversity and Gini coefficients were calculated with the tcR R package. The overlap coefficient, calculated on TCRB nucleotide sequences, was used to measure repertoire sharing. What TCRdb holds here is the immuneACCESS table cut down to in-frame rearrangements. Part of the clones is not present; checked against another copy, under half of the missing clones reflect an unresolved V gene, and the others are unexplained. D and trimming were read from the DNA, whereas the V and J calls and clone size are those reported in that table. This sample is represented by hundreds of thousands of clones; roughly 15% of them were singletons. Approximately 7% of the sample goes to the ten largest clones.

From the germline V gene, CDR1 is MNHNS and CDR2 is SASEGT. The CDR3 covers 13 residues, taking in both the cysteine and the phenylalanine. Only CDR3 DNA remains: 39 bases, in frame from the first base. The germline V and J ends show losses of 10 bases and 5 bases respectively, and no gene match explains 9 bases of the junction. The receptor's source is a man aged 25-45 years in good health. Input material: central memory CD4+ T cells from blood. The chain joins TRBV6-1 to TRBJ2-5; TRBD1 aligns with 8 central bases. For the CDR3, the sequence is CAIGKDREETQYF. In nucleotides, the sequence is TGTGCCATCGGAAAGGACAGGGAGGAGACCCAGTACTTC.